The table lists the clone carrying this TCR beta chain with a few counts. Its antigen remains unidentified. The data were obtained in a study of beta chain features in type 1 diabetes. One heparinised blood draw, averaging around 0.12 L, came from each donor. Over 95% purity was reached by all sorted populations. Expressed TCRB transcripts were sequenced, since all the RNA that had been isolated was reverse transcribed. About 3.57 million reads, on average, came from each naive, central memory and regulatory T cell sample. Profiled with immunoSEQ multiplex PCR; TCRdb holds only in-frame clones, not every one. This sample has 200,000 to 250,000 clones, with roughly 30% found just once. The CDR3 loop spans 15 amino acids. Losses at the gene ends were 4 bases for V and 5 bases for J; bases not matched to a gene: 10. Germline-derived CDR1 and CDR2 are SNHLY and FYNNEI. Study-wide findings and caveats: In patients and controls equally, PCR might favor templates that are shorter.

The sample consisted of central memory CD4+ T cells from blood. The sequence derives from a man aged 30 to 45 in good health. This chain joins TRBV2 and TRBJ2-5, with TRBD1 identical over 7 bases. CDR3 in DNA: TGTGCCAGCAGTGGCAGCAGGGGGAGAGAGGAGACCCAGTACTTC. Protein sequence: CASSGSRGREETQYF. Full variable domain (outside the CDR3, taken from reference TRBV2 and TRBJ2-5): EPEVTQTPSHQVTQMGQEVILRCVPISNHLYFYWYRQILGQKVEFLVSFYNNEISEKSEIFDDQFSVERPDGSNFTLKIRSTKLEDSAMYFCASSGSRGREETQYFGPGTRLLVL.